The next 24 T cell receptor beta chains were all read from a single sample in a study of T-cell memory formation after mild COVID-19. TCRdb independently ran MiXCR on the 5' RACE reads; one entry per CDR3 protein. The sample includes hundreds of thousands of distinct CDR3 sequences, roughly 13% of them seen just once. Material: PBMCs or a T cell subset sorted from them (not recorded which). The receptors were gathered from a man in his late teens or twenties who had mild COVID-19 (a few samples of this study predate the infection). Cell type and time point are not known.

This rearrangement joins TRBV6-4 to TRBJ2-1; 8 nucleotides match TRBD2. The trim removed 11 bases at V and 0 bases at J, leaving 9 bases unmatched. Germline CDR1 is MRHNA and CDR2 is SNTAGT. This CDR3 region has 15 residues. The CDR3 region has the DNA TGTGCCGCGCCTTTAGCGGGAAGCTCCTACAATGAGCAGTTCTTC. It specifies CAAPLAGSSYNEQFF.

This clonotype was seen a handful of times. This chain uses TRBV14 with TRBJ2-1; 8 positions match TRBD2. The trim removed 8 bases at V and 7 bases at J, leaving 7 bases unmatched. CDR3 length: 13 amino acids. Germline V gives CDR1 SGHDN, CDR2 FVKESK. CDR3 sequence: CASGGGRRNEQFF. The CDR3 nucleotides read TGTGCCAGCGGCGGGGGGAGGCGAAATGAGCAGTTCTTC.

The J gene is TRBJ2-7, the V gene TRBV23-1; 10 positions match TRBD1. TRBV23-1 is an open reading frame whose function is uncertain. V lost 7 bases to trimming and J lost 1 base; unmatched junction nucleotides: 7. The CDR3 extends over 15 amino acids. DNA for the CDR3: TGCGCCAGCAACCTAGACAGGGGGCTTTCCTACGAGCAGTACGTC. Its translation: CASNLDRGLSYEQYV.

Note on this clonotype: Given a much more abundant clone one base away, this may be a read error. This rearrangement joins TRBV9 to TRBJ2-1, with D hard to call. This CDR3 region has 14 residues. Trimming took off 0 bases at V and 7 bases at J, with 11 bases between the two ends. The germline gives CDR1 SGDLS, CDR2 YYNGEE. The CDR3 DNA reads as TGTGCCAGCAGCGTAGCTGGAGCTCGAAATGAGCAGTTCTTC. Translated, it gives CASSVAGARNEQFF.

This clonotype was recorded a few times. The chain joins TRBV28 to TRBJ1-1, with 7 bases fitting TRBD1. The trim removed 4 bases at V and 5 bases at J, leaving 13 bases unmatched. Per germline, CDR1 MDHEN and CDR2 SYDVKM. The CDR3 totals 16 residues. The CDR3 sequence is CASSSPGGRGLTEAFF. The CDR3 DNA sequence: TGTGCCAGCAGTTCCCCAGGGGGAAGGGGGCTGACTGAAGCTTTCTTT.

The chain recombines TRBV7-9 with TRBJ1-1, with TRBD1 matching 9 bases. CDR1 and CDR2 (germline): SEHNR, FQNEAQ (reference sequence). The CDR3 has 15 amino acids. J lost 0 bases, V lost 5 bases, and 4 bases had no gene match. CDR3 sequence: CASSRGQGLNTEAFF. CDR3 sequence (DNA): TGTGCCAGCAGCAGAGGACAGGGGCTGAACACTGAAGCTTTCTTT.

This clonotype was detected a few times. The V and J genes are TRBV12-3 or TRBV12-4 and TRBJ2-2; possibly TRBD1 or TRBD2 for D (5 bases each). The CDR3 has 15 amino acids. The V and J ends lost 7 bases and 0 bases respectively, with 12 bases between them. The CDR3 DNA reads as TGTGCCAGCAAGCCGGGACCCCCGAACACCGGGGAGCTGTTTTTT. Translated, it gives CASKPGPPNTGELFF.

This clonotype was seen ten or more times. The CDR3 DNA reads as TGCGCCAGCAGCTTGGACCTTTCCGAGGGAGATACGCAGTATTTT. This codes for CASSLDLSEGDTQYF. The chain recombines TRBV5-1 with TRBJ2-3, with D perhaps TRBD2 (5 bases). The V end was cut by 0 bases, the J end by 5 bases, with 13 bases between. The CDR3 loop spans 15 amino acids. The germline CDR1 and CDR2 sequences are SGHRS and YFSETQ.

This sequence joins TRBV27 and TRBJ1-2; TRBD1 might be the D (5 bases). The germline V gene encodes CDR1 MNHEY and CDR2 SMNVEV (reference sequence). Trimming took 3 bases from V and 1 from J, leaving 9 bases between them. There are 14 residues in the CDR3. Here the CDR3 DNA reads TGTGCCAGCAGTTTTGTCGGGGGTAACTATGGCTACACCTTC. It yields the protein CASSFVGGNYGYTF.

This clonotype was seen only once. The genes are TRBV9 and TRBJ2-2; D may be TRBD1 (6 bases). Germline-derived CDR1 and CDR2 are SGDLS and YYNGEE. CDR3 length: 15 residues. Trimming stripped 1 base from V and 3 bases from J, with 10 bases between. CDR3 sequence: CASSVYGQYTGELFF. The CDR3 coding sequence is TGTGCCAGCAGCGTATACGGACAGTACACCGGGGAGCTGTTTTTT.

The chain has TRBV3-1 and TRBJ2-7, with TRBD1 identical over 10 bases. The CDR3 loop spans 15 amino acids. Germline V lookup: CDR1 LGHDT, CDR2 YNNKEL (reference sequence). V lost 2 bases, J lost 6 bases, and 7 bases stayed unmatched. CDR3 nucleotides: TGTGCCAGCAGCCAACCGAACCGGGACAGGGGCGAGCAGTACTTC. This codes for CASSQPNRDRGEQYF.

In this sample, this clonotype turned up a few times. This chain connects TRBV5-1 to TRBJ2-5, with TRBD1 matching over 9 bases. The CDR3 is made up of 15 amino acids. Trimming at V came to 4 bases and at J to 5 bases, leaving 9 bases not matched to a gene. CDR1 and CDR2 from the germline V gene are SGHRS and YFSETQ. This CDR3 reads CASSPGTGILETQYF. Written as DNA, the CDR3 is TGCGCCAGCAGCCCCGGGACAGGGATCTTGGAGACCCAGTACTTC.

This clonotype was observed a handful of times. The V and J genes are TRBV5-4 and TRBJ2-5; D gene unclear. The CDR3 is 13 amino acids. Trimming removed 0 bases from V and 6 bases from J, with 9 bases in between. CDR1 is SGHNT and CDR2 is YYREEE in the germline V gene (reference sequence). CDR3 bases: TGTGCCAGCAGCTTGGGGGGTTTACAGACCCAGTACTTC. Translated, it gives CASSLGGLQTQYF.

This sequence joins TRBV5-6 and TRBJ2-2; D might be TRBD2 (7 bases). The CDR3 spans 15 residues. The germline V gene encodes CDR1 SGHDT and CDR2 YYEEEE. Trimming left V 4 bases short and J 4 bases short, with 14 bases between. CDR3 protein: CASSRAGEGTGELFF. CDR3 nucleotide sequence: TGTGCCAGCAGCCGAGCAGGGGAGGGCACCGGGGAGCTGTTTTTT.

This clonotype has a handful of counts. V usage is TRBV20-1 and J usage is TRBJ2-3, with D possibly TRBD2 on 6 matching bases. V shed 3 bases and J shed 2 bases, with 15 bases lying between them. The CDR3 is 15 amino acids. Germline CDR1 is DFQATT and CDR2 is SNEGSKA (reference sequence). In DNA, the CDR3 is TGCAGTGCTAGGCCAGGGTGGAGGGACACAGATACGCAGTATTTT. Translation: CSARPGWRDTDTQYF.

This clonotype was detected many times. The rearrangement joins TRBV7-2 to TRBJ2-5; 9 bases match TRBD1. Germline loops: CDR1 SGHTA, CDR2 FQGNSA. Unmatched junction bases numbered 7, after V lost 4 bases and J lost 1 base. This CDR3 spans 16 amino acids. This CDR3 reads CASSSGDRAFQETQYF. For the CDR3, the DNA is TGTGCCAGCAGCTCCGGGGACAGGGCATTCCAAGAGACCCAGTACTTC.

In this sample, this clonotype turned up many times. V and J are TRBV12-3 or TRBV12-4 and TRBJ2-7; 7 bases fit TRBD1. The CDR3 runs to 14 residues. The V and J ends lost 10 bases and 3 bases, in that order; junction bases with no gene match: 12. The CDR3 bases are TGTGCCACGTCGAAGGGACAGTACCTCTACGAGCAGTACTTC. Its translation is CATSKGQYLYEQYF.

This clonotype was detected many times. This sequence joins TRBV7-9 and TRBJ2-2; 8 bases line up with TRBD2. Germline CDR1 reads SEHNR; CDR2 reads FQNEAQ (reference sequence). The V segment lost 6 bases and the J segment 6 bases; nucleotides outside the gene matches: 9. This CDR3 contains 15 residues. The CDR3 DNA sequence: TGTGCCAGCAGGTTTACAGGACTAGCTGCCGGGGAGCTGTTTTTT. This sequence encodes CASRFTGLAAGELFF.

This clonotype has more than one count but fewer than ten. The rearrangement joins TRBV4-3 to TRBJ2-3; D gene unclear. CDR3 length: 13 amino acids. The V gene lost 1 base and the J gene lost 2 bases, with 4 bases spanning the gap. CDR1 is LGHNA and CDR2 is YSLEER in the germline V gene. CDR3 residues: CASSQGITDTQYF. CDR3 DNA sequence: TGCGCCAGCAGCCAAGGCATCACAGATACGCAGTATTTT.

The J gene is TRBJ2-7, the V gene TRBV4-1; D is ambiguous. The V gene's germline CDR1 is MGHRA and CDR2 YSYEKL. The CDR3 is 13 amino acids. Trimming took off 0 bases at V and 5 bases at J, with 8 bases between the two ends. The CDR3 region is CASSQDPGHEQYV. In DNA form, the CDR3 reads TGCGCCAGCAGCCAAGACCCGGGCCACGAGCAGTACGTC.

This clonotype was picked up a small number of times. The chain has TRBV7-9 and TRBJ2-7, with D unclear. The CDR3 extends over 13 amino acids. Germline CDR1 reads SEHNR; CDR2 reads FQNEAQ (reference sequence). Trimming shortened V by 11 bases and J by 7 bases, and 21 bases separated the two germline ends. The CDR3 region is CADKGLPEWEQYF. DNA for the CDR3: TGTGCCGACAAAGGGTTGCCGGAATGGGAGCAGTACTTC.

This clonotype was seen a handful of times. The rearrangement joins TRBV12-3 or TRBV12-4 to TRBJ1-4, with unresolved D. With 4 bases removed from V and 8 bases from J, the gap between germline ends came to 8 bases. The CDR3 has 12 residues. The CDR3 protein is CASSYVGEKLFF. DNA of the CDR3: TGTGCCAGCAGTTACGTCGGGGAAAAACTGTTTTTT.

This clonotype appeared a few times. The chain joins TRBV30 to TRBJ2-1; perhaps TRBD2 as D (6 bases). V was pared by 5 bases and J by 7 bases, with 12 bases between. Germline loops: CDR1 GTSNPN, CDR2 SVGIG (reference sequence). CDR3 length equals 12 residues. In nucleotides, the CDR3 is TGTGCCTGGGGGAGGACGGGGAATGAGCAGTTCTTC. Protein: CAWGRTGNEQFF.

This clonotype occurred many times. The chain uses TRBV7-2 and TRBJ2-3; 10 bases align to TRBD1. CDR3 length: 16 amino acids. CDR1 is SGHTA, CDR2 FQGNSA, per germline. Trimming took 2 bases from V and 2 from J; bases not matched to a gene: 4. The CDR3 nucleotides read TGTGCCAGCAGCTTATACCGACAGGGGGCCACAGATACGCAGTATTTT. Translating gives CASSLYRQGATDTQYF.